The entry below gives a single T cell receptor (beta chain) sequence along with its context. Methods used by the authors: Reference gene primer amplification yielded estimated nucleated cell counts. Assay used: immunoSEQ multiplex PCR; TCRdb lists only in-frame clones, some missing. From that table come the V and J calls and clone size; the DNA was used to work out D and trimming. The data hold approximately 49,000 clones, with approximately 87% observed a single time. This record comes from a study of blood T cell repertoires in COVID-19. Study background: COVID-19 samples from acute and convalescent phases originated in the United States, Italy and Spain. The cDNA or gDNA used as material had been derived from T cells, B-cell-depleted T cells, or PBMCs.

Germline lookup yields CDR1 MNHEY and CDR2 SVGAGI. CDR3 length: 14 residues. V was trimmed by 6 bases and J by 4 bases, leaving 16 bases between them. The sample taken for sequencing was peripheral blood. The chain carries TRBV6-5 and TRBJ2-7; maybe TRBD1 (6 bases). The sequence came from a man aged 50-59 years with acute or convalescent COVID-19. The CDR3 nucleotides are TGTGCCAGCAGCAAGACGGCTACAGGGTACGAGCAGTACTTC. Its protein product is CASSKTATGYEQYF.